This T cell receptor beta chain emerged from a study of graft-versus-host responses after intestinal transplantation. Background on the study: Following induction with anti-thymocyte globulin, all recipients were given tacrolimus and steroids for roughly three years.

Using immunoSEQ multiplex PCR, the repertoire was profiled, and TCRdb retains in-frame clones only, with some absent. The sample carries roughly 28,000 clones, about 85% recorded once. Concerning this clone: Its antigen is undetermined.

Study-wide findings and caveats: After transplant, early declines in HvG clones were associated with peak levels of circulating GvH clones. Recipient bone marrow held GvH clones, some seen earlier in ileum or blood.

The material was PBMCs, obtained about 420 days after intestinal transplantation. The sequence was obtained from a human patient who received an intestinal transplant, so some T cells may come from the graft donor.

The CDR3 is CASEVQGQPDTQYF. Written as DNA, the CDR3 is TGCGCCAGCGAGGTACAAGGGCAGCCAGATACGCAGTATTTT. This chain uses TRBV5-1 with TRBJ2-3; no firm D call. V lost 7 bases to trimming and J lost 4 bases, with 16 bases between them. CDR3 length: 14 amino acids. CDR1 is SGHRS and CDR2 is YFSETQ in the germline V gene. Full variable domain (missing parts from reference TRBV5-1 and TRBJ2-3): KAGVTQTPRYLIKTRGQQVTLSCSPISGHRSVSWYQQTPGQGLQFLFEYFSETQRNKGNFPGRFSGRQFSNSRSEMNVSTLELGDSALYLCASEVQGQPDTQYFGPGTRLTVL.